This T cell receptor beta chain was recovered during a study of blood T cell repertoires in COVID-19. Study at large: Acute and convalescent COVID-19 samples came from the United States, Italy and Spain.

Sequencing used immunoSEQ multiplex PCR; TCRdb keeps in-frame clones, though not all of them. The table has some 400,000 clones, more than 85% seen once; the top ten hold about 0.83%. The study drew participants aged about 18 to 95 years from approximately 25 US areas. Trimming stripped 4 bases from V and 6 bases from J, with 18 bases between. The CDR3 covers 15 residues. In germline, CDR1 is LNHDA, CDR2 SQIVND (reference sequence). This receptor was taken from a woman aged 40 to 50 who had been exposed to COVID-19. Specimen: PBMCs or T cells enriched from blood (not recorded which). V is TRBV19 and J is TRBJ1-2; D may be TRBD1 (5 bases). Here the CDR3 DNA reads TGTGCCAGTAGTAACACGAACCGAGACAGAAATGGCTACACCTTC. It yields the protein CASSNTNRDRNGYTF.